This entry describes one T cell receptor beta chain. The data originate from a study of cytomegalovirus exposure and HLA in healthy donors. On the study more broadly: T cells numbering around 190 million yielded some 110 million unique TCR beta sequences in an earlier analysis.

The CDR3 has 15 amino acids. V was cut by 0 bases and J by 0 bases, with 10 bases left in between. Germline CDR1 SGHDT, CDR2 YYEEEE. The study ran its PCR with 60 Vbeta and 13 Jbeta primers. Measured with immunoSEQ multiplex PCR; TCRdb has only the in-frame clones, and not every one. This sample's clone table lists 150,000 or so clones. This chain links TRBV5-6 with TRBJ2-7, with D tentatively TRBD2 (6 bases). The specimen sequenced was PBMCs. The receptor was derived from a woman in her 50s in good health and CMV-seronegative. CDR3 region: CASSLVAGSSYEQYF. In nucleotides, the CDR3 is TGTGCCAGCAGCTTGGTTGCGGGATCCTCCTACGAGCAGTACTTC. The complete variable domain, with remaining parts taken from reference TRBV5-6 and TRBJ2-7, reads DAGVTQSPTHLIKTRGQQVTLRCSPKSGHDTVSWYQQALGQGPQFIFQYYEEEERQRGNFPDRFSGHQFPNYSSELNVNALLLGDSALYLCASSLVAGSSYEQYFGPGTRLTVT.